The sequence of this T cell receptor beta chain was determined in a study of T cells in Graves' hyperthyroidism and ophthalmopathy. The sample holds many counts of this clonotype. Researchers amplified the TCR beta CDR3 regions from RNA transcripts. Initially, a first-round RT-PCR of the TCR CDR3 employed the HTBI primer set. TCRdb used MiXCR to reprocess the multiplex PCR reads, holding one entry per CDR3 protein. The profile covers 550,000 to 800,000 distinct CDR3 sequences, with about 18% appearing a single time and around 15% taken by the ten largest. This clonotype originated in a man aged 50 to 59 with Graves' hyperthyroidism. Sequenced: blood.

Here the CDR3 reads CASSFGGLSNEQFF. DNA for the CDR3: TGTGCCAGCAGTTTTGGAGGGTTATCCAATGAGCAGTTCTTC. The chain joins TRBV27 to TRBJ2-1; tentatively, D is TRBD2 (6 bases). The V gene lost 3 bases and the J gene lost 6 bases, with 12 bases spanning the gap. The CDR3 consists of 14 residues. Germline CDR1 is MNHEY and CDR2 is SMNVEV (reference sequence).